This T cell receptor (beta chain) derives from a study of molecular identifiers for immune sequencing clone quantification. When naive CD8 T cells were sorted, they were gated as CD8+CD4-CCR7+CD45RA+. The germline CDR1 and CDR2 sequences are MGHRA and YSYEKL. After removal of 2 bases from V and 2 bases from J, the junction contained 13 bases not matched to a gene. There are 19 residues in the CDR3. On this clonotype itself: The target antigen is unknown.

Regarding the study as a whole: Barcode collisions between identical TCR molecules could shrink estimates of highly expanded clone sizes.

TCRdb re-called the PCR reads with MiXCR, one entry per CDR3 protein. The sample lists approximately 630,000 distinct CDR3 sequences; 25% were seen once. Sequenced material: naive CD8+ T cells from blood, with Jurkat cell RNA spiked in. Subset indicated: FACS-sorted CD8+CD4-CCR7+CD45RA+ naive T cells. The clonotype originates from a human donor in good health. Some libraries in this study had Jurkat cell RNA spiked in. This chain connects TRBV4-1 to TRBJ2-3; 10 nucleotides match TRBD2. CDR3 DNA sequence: TGCGCCAGCAGCCAACAACCGAGCGGGGGGGGCTTCGCCACAGATACGCAGTATTTT. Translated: CASSQQPSGGGFATDTQYF.